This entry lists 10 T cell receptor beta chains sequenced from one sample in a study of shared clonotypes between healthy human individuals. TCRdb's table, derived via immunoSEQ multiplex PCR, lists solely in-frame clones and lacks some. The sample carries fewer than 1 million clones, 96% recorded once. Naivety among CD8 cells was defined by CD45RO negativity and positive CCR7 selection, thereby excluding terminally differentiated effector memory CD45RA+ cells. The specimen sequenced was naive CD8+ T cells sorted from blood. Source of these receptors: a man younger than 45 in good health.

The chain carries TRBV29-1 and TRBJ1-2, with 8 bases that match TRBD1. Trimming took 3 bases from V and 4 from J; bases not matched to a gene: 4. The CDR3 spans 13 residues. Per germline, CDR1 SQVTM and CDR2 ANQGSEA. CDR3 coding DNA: TGCAGCGTTGATGACAGGGGTAGCTATGGCTACACCTTC. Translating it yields CSVDDRGSYGYTF.

CDR3 sequence (DNA): TGCAGCGTCACCCGACAGGGAAGAGGTAACGAGCAGTACTTC. This sequence encodes CSVTRQGRGNEQYF. This rearrangement joins TRBV29-1 to TRBJ2-7; TRBD1 aligns across 7 bases. The V gene's germline CDR1 is SQVTM and CDR2 ANQGSEA. The CDR3 is made up of 14 amino acids. The trim removed 6 bases at V and 5 bases at J, leaving 13 bases unmatched.

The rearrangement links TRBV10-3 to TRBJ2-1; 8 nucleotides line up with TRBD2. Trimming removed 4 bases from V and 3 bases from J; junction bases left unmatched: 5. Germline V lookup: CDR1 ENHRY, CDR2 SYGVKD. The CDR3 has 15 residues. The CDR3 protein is CAISGSGSVYNEQFF. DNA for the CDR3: TGTGCCATCAGTGGGAGCGGGAGTGTCTACAATGAGCAGTTCTTC.

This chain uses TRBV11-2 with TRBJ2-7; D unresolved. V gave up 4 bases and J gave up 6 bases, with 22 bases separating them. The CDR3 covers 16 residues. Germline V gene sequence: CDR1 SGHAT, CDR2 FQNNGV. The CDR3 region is CASSSPPRDRALEQYF. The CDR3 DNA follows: TGTGCCAGCAGCTCCCCCCCCCGAGACCGGGCCCTCGAGCAGTACTTC.

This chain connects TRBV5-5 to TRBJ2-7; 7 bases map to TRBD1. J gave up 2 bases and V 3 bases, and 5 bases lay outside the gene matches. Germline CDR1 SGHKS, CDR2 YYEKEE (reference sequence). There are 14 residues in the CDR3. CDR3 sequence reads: CASSSGDSPYEQYF. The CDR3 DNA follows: TGTGCCAGCAGCTCAGGGGACAGTCCCTACGAGCAGTACTTC.

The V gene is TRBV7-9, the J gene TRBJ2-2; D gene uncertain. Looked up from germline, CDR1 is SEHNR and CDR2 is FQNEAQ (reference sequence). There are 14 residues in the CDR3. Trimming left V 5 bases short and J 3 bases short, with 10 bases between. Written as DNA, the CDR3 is TGTGCCAGCAGCCTCCCCCGTCACACCGGGGAGCTGTTTTTT. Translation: CASSLPRHTGELFF.

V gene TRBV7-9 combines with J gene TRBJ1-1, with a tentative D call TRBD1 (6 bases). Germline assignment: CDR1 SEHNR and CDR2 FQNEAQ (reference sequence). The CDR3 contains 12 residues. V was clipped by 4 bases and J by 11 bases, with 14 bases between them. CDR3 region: CASSYGSGGAFF. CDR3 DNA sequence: TGTGCCAGCAGCTACGGGTCCGGGGGCGCTTTCTTT.

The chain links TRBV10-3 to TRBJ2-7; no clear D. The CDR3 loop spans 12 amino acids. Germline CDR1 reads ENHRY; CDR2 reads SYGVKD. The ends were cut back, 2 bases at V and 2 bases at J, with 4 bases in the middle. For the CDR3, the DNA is TGTGCCATCAGTGAGACGGCCTACGAGCAGTACTTC. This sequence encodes CAISETAYEQYF.

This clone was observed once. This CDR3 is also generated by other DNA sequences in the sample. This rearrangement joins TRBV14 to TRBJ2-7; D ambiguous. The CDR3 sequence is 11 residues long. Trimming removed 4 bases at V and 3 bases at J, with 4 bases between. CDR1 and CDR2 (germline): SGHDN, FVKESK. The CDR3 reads CASSLHYEQYF. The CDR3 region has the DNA TGTGCCAGCAGCCTACACTACGAGCAGTACTTC.

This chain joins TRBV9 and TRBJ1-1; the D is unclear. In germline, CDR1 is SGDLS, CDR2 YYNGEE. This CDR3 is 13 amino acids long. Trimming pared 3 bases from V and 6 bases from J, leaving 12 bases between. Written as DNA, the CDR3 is TGTGCCAGCAGCGCGGGAGCCCTCGCTGAAGCTTTCTTT. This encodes CASSAGALAEAFF. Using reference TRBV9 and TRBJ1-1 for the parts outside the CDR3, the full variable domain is DSGVTQTPKHLITATGQRVTLRCSPRSGDLSVYWYQQSLDQGLQFLIQYYNGEERAKGNILERFSAQQFPDLHSELNLSSLELGDSALYFCASSAGALAEAFFGQGTRLTVV.